Below are 19 T cell receptor beta chains sequenced from a single sample in a study of blood T cell repertoires in COVID-19. The protocol was immunoSEQ multiplex PCR, while the TCRdb copy is restricted to in-frame clones and leaves out a portion. The sample has 55,000 to 85,000 clones, approximately 90% seen once. What was sequenced was peripheral blood. The receptors were gathered from a woman between 18 and 29 years old with acute or convalescent COVID-19.

The V gene is TRBV9, the J gene TRBJ1-6; D is possibly TRBD1 (5 bases). Deletions cut 2 bases from V and 7 bases from J, with 10 bases between. From germline, CDR1 is SGDLS and CDR2 YYNGEE. The CDR3 is made up of 14 amino acids. CDR3 amino acids: CASSVGQGNSPLHF. In nucleotides, the CDR3 is TGTGCCAGCAGCGTGGGCCAGGGAAATTCACCCCTCCACTTT.

This chain connects TRBV14 to TRBJ2-3; no clear D. This CDR3 has 12 residues. Looked up from germline, CDR1 is SGHDN and CDR2 is FVKESK. Trimming pared 3 bases from V and 4 bases from J, leaving 5 bases between. The chain's CDR3 is CASSHYADTQYF. CDR3 nucleotides: TGTGCCAGCAGCCACTACGCAGATACGCAGTATTTT.

The chain has TRBV18 and TRBJ2-1, with D tentatively TRBD2 (7 bases). The ends were cut back, 3 bases at V and 10 bases at J, with 10 bases in the middle. CDR1 KGHSH and CDR2 LQKENI come from the germline V gene. CDR3 length: 12 residues. CDR3 region: CASSPKGGEQFF. The CDR3 DNA follows: TGTGCCAGCTCACCCAAGGGGGGGGAGCAGTTCTTC.

The rearrangement links TRBV4-1 to TRBJ2-5; 13 nucleotides agree with TRBD2. This CDR3 has 17 residues. Germline-derived CDR1 and CDR2 are MGHRA and YSYEKL. V lost 3 bases to trimming and J lost 1 base; unmatched junction nucleotides: 5. The CDR3 DNA sequence: TGCGCCAGCAGCCACCAACTAGCGGGGGGGCCCCAAGAGACCCAGTACTTC. Protein: CASSHQLAGGPQETQYF.

This chain uses TRBV6-5 with TRBJ2-6; weak D call: TRBD1 (6 bases). Germline lookup yields CDR1 MNHEY and CDR2 SVGAGI. There are 15 residues in the CDR3. Trimming took 5 bases from V and 4 from J, leaving 12 bases between them. The CDR3 region is CASSHRVSGANVLTF. The CDR3 DNA sequence: TGTGCCAGCAGTCACAGGGTTTCAGGGGCCAACGTCCTGACTTTC.

The chain joins TRBV5-6 to TRBJ1-5; D possibly corresponds to TRBD1 (5 bases). V lost 2 bases to trimming and J lost 2 bases, with 11 bases between them. The CDR3 consists of 15 residues. Germline-derived CDR1 and CDR2 are SGHDT and YYEEEE. The chain's CDR3 is CASSFSATGNQPQHF. The CDR3 DNA reads TGTGCCAGCAGCTTTTCCGCGACAGGCAATCAGCCCCAGCATTTT.

V is TRBV20-1 and J is TRBJ1-2; possible D gene TRBD1, 5 bases. This CDR3 contains 13 residues. Germline CDR1 DFQATT, CDR2 SNEGSKA (reference sequence). Trimming cost V 3 bases and J 5 bases, with 13 bases left between them. DNA for the CDR3: TGCAGTGCTAGTTCAGGGACTGGATATGGCTACACCTTC. Its protein product is CSASSGTGYGYTF.

The chain is built from TRBV27 and TRBJ2-3, with 11 bases aligning to TRBD2. From germline, CDR1 is MNHEY and CDR2 SMNVEV (reference sequence). The CDR3 spans 16 residues. Trimming took 5 bases from V and 5 from J; bases not matched to a gene: 9. CDR3 region: CASSTISGTSGDTQYF. For the CDR3, the DNA is TGTGCCAGCAGTACTATATCCGGGACTAGCGGAGATACGCAGTATTTT.

The chain recombines TRBV12-3 or TRBV12-4 with TRBJ1-5; no reliable D call. The CDR3 sequence is 13 residues long. Trimming pared 5 bases from V and 6 bases from J, leaving 11 bases between. The CDR3 sequence is CASSPRAVQPQHF. In nucleotides, the CDR3 is TGTGCCAGCAGTCCGCGGGCGGTTCAGCCCCAGCATTTT.

The chain joins TRBV6-5 to TRBJ1-4, with TRBD1 matching over 7 bases. The CDR3 sequence is 14 residues long. Germline values: CDR1 MNHEY, CDR2 SVGAGI. With 9 bases clipped from V and 4 bases from J, the junction kept 8 bases outside the gene matches. CDR3 loop: CASTQGIVNEKLFF. The DNA of the CDR3 is TGTGCCAGTACACAGGGGATTGTTAATGAAAAACTGTTTTTT.

The chain uses TRBV6-4 and TRBJ1-2, with 8 nucleotides matching TRBD1. The CDR3 has 18 amino acids. V shed 0 bases and J 6 bases; nucleotides not matched to a gene: 15. CDR1 MRHNA and CDR2 SNTAGT come from the germline V gene. The CDR3 loop is CASSDSSLSRTGFDGYTF. The CDR3, as DNA: TGTGCCAGCAGTGACTCGAGTCTCTCTAGGACAGGGTTCGATGGCTACACCTTC.

This chain connects TRBV18 to TRBJ1-1, with no clear D. The germline V gene encodes CDR1 KGHSH and CDR2 LQKENI. This CDR3 spans 16 amino acids. V shed 2 bases and J shed 2 bases, with 15 bases lying between them. The CDR3 DNA sequence: TGTGCCAGCTCACCAAGTCCCCCTTCGGGAAACACTGAAGCTTTCTTT. This gives the protein CASSPSPPSGNTEAFF.

The chain carries TRBV7-8 and TRBJ2-7, with TRBD1 identical over 7 bases. Germline CDR1 SGHVS, CDR2 FQNEAQ. The CDR3 consists of 13 residues. With 1 base clipped from V and 6 bases from J, the junction kept 3 bases outside the gene matches. The CDR3 coding sequence is TGTGCCAGCAGCTTAGGGAACAGGGGCGAGCAGTACTTC. It translates to CASSLGNRGEQYF. Combining the CDR3 with reference TRBV7-8 and TRBJ2-7 gives the whole variable domain GAGVSQSPRYKVAKRGQDVALRCDPISGHVSLFWYQQALGQGPEFLTYFQNEAQLDKSGLPSDRFFAERPEGSVSTLKIQRTQQEDSAVYLCASSLGNRGEQYFGPGTRLTVT.

V and J are TRBV29-1 and TRBJ1-1; 9 bases are a match to TRBD1. J was trimmed by 5 bases and V by 5 bases; bases with no gene match: 6. This CDR3 spans 13 amino acids. The V gene's germline CDR1 is SQVTM and CDR2 ANQGSEA. CDR3 DNA sequence: TGCAGCGTTTTTGGGACAGGGCTGACTGAAGCTTTCTTT. Translation: CSVFGTGLTEAFF.

This chain joins TRBV7-2 and TRBJ2-5; D ambiguous. The ends were cut back, 5 bases at V and 4 bases at J, with 11 bases in the middle. Germline V gives CDR1 SGHTA, CDR2 FQGNSA. The CDR3 spans 13 residues. The chain's CDR3 is CASSPESGETQYF. The CDR3 coding sequence is TGTGCCAGCAGCCCAGAAAGTGGAGAGACCCAGTACTTC. Full variable domain (remainder filled in from reference TRBV7-2 and TRBJ2-5): GAGVSQSPSNKVTEKGKDVELRCDPISGHTALYWYRQSLGQGLEFLIYFQGNSAPDKSGLPSDRFSAERTGGSVSTLTIQRTQQEDSAVYLCASSPESGETQYFGPGTRLLVL.

This chain links TRBV30 with TRBJ1-1; tentative D call: TRBD1 (5 bases). Trimming removed 3 bases at V and 8 bases at J, with 10 bases between. The germline V gene encodes CDR1 GTSNPN and CDR2 SVGIG (reference sequence). This CDR3 has 11 amino acids. CDR3 nucleotides: TGTGCCTGGAGAGTAGGGGCGGAAGCTTTCTTT. As protein: CAWRVGAEAFF.

The J gene is TRBJ2-3, the V gene TRBV18; 10 bases line up with TRBD2. This CDR3 comprises 16 residues. Germline V CDR1 and CDR2: KGHSH, LQKENI. After removal of 3 bases from V and 4 bases from J, the junction contained 7 bases not matched to a gene. CDR3 sequence: CASSPGSGRAADTQYF. CDR3 DNA: TGTGCCAGCTCACCTGGCAGCGGGAGGGCCGCAGATACGCAGTATTTT.

V is TRBV5-6 and J is TRBJ2-1; 9 bases align to TRBD2. After removal of 6 bases from V and 4 bases from J, the junction contained 11 bases not matched to a gene. Germline V CDR1 and CDR2: SGHDT, YYEEEE. The CDR3 is 16 amino acids. The CDR3 sequence: CASKGYSGSRYNEQFF. The CDR3 DNA reads TGTGCCAGCAAAGGTTATAGCGGGAGTAGATACAATGAGCAGTTCTTC.

This sequence joins TRBV10-2 and TRBJ2-1, with 8 nucleotides matching TRBD1. The germline V gene encodes CDR1 WSHSY and CDR2 SAAADI. The CDR3 is 13 amino acids. J lost 7 bases, V lost 5 bases, and 4 bases had no gene match. The CDR3 spells CASSWDRRNEQFF. CDR3 nucleotides: TGCGCCAGCAGTTGGGACAGGCGGAATGAGCAGTTCTTC.